This T cell receptor beta chain was observed in a study of OX40 agonist ivuxolimab in advanced cancers. Looking at the study overall: Subjects had a mean age of approximately 60 years, with a range of roughly 23 to 80; just over 80% were male.

About this clone: What it recognizes is unknown.

The germline V gene has CDR1 MNHEY and CDR2 SMNVEV (reference sequence). The CDR3 spans 14 residues. The V end was cut by 3 bases, the J end by 5 bases, with 12 bases between. TCRdb's copy holds only in-frame clones and misses some; the assay was immunoSEQ multiplex PCR. The profile shows about 68,000 clones, 65% to 85% of them singletons. Study results and limitations: Fewer expanded clones were found on average in CD4+ than in CD8+ T cells. Some nonresponders additionally presented with little normalized T-cell clonal expansion. Dose levels from 0.1 to 3.0 mg/kg saw CD4+ and CD8+ blood T cells expand clonally by week 6.

The clonotype originates from an adult with an advanced solid tumor such as melanoma, head and neck, liver or kidney cancer. The sequences come from CD4+ or CD8+ T cells sorted from blood, collected in a trial of the OX40 agonist ivuxolimab. The V and J genes are TRBV27 and TRBJ2-3; TRBD2 might be the D (5 bases). Here the CDR3 DNA reads TGTGCCAGCAGTTTCGAGGGTCCAAGAGATACGCAGTATTTT. It specifies CASSFEGPRDTQYF.